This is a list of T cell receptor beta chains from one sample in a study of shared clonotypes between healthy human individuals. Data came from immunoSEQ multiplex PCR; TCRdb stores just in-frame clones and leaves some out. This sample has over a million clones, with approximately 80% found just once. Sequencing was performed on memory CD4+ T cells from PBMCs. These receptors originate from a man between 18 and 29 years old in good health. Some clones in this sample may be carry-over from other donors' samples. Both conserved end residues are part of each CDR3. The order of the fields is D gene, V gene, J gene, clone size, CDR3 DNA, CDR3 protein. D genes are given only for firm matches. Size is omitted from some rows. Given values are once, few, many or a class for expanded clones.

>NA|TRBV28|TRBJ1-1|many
TGTGCCAGCAGGGGACAACAAAGGAACACTGAAGCTTTCTTT
CASRGQQRNTEAFF
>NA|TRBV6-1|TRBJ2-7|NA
TGTGCCAGCAGTGAAAGCTTCCCGAGGGAGCAGTACTTC
CASSESFPREQYF
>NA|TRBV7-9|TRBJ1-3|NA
TGTGCCAGCTCGCCGGGCCTCTCTGGAAACACCATATATTTT
CASSPGLSGNTIYF
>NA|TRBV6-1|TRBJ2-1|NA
TGTGCCAGCAGTCTTCGCCGGGACTACAATGAGCAGTTCTTC
CASSLRRDYNEQFF
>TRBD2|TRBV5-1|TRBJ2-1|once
TGCGCCAGCAGCTTGGACCAGCGGGAGGTAAATGAGCAGTTCTTC
CASSLDQREVNEQFF
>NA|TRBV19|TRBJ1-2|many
TGTGCCAGTAGTCCCCAGGCCGCGGAGGCCTATGGCTACACCTTC
CASSPQAAEAYGYTF
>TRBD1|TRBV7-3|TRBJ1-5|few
TGTGCCAGCAGCTTGACAGGGAGCAATCAGCCCCAGCATTTT
CASSLTGSNQPQHF
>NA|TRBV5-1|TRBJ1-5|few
TGCGCCAGCAGCCTCGGTCCCAATCAGCCCCAGCATTTT
CASSLGPNQPQHF
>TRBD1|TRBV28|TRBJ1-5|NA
TGTGCCAGCAGTTCGACAGGGTCCTCGAGGCAGCCCCAGCATTTT
CASSSTGSSRQPQHF
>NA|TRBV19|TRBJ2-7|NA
TGTGCCAGTAAGGTAGGCCACGAGCAGTACTTC
CASKVGHEQYF
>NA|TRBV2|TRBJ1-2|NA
TGTGCCAGCAGTGAAGCGGTGGACGGAATCTATGGCTACACCTTC
CASSEAVDGIYGYTF
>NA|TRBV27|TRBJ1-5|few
TGTGCCAGCAGTTTTCGCCGCGATCAGCCCCAGCATTTT
CASSFRRDQPQHF
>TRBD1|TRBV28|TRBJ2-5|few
TGTGCCAGCAGTCCGGCCGGGACAGCAAGCATAGTACAAGAGACCCAGTACTTC
CASSPAGTASIVQETQYF
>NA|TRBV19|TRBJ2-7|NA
TGTGCCAGTAGTATTTATGGCGGCACCTACGAGCAGTACTTC
CASSIYGGTYEQYF
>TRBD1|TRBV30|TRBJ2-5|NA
TGTGCCTGGAGTACAGGGACAGGGGGAGAGACCCAGTACTTC
CAWSTGTGGETQYF
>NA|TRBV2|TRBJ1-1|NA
TGTGCCAGCAGTGGCAGAATCGAAGCTTTCTTT
CASSGRIEAFF
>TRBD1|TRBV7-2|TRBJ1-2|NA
TGTGCCAGCAGCTTAGGAGGACAGGGGGCGTATGGCTACACCTTC
CASSLGGQGAYGYTF
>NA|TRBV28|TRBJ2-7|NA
TGTGCCAGCAGCGGGGACGGAGGGGGCGAGCAGTACTTC
CASSGDGGGEQYF